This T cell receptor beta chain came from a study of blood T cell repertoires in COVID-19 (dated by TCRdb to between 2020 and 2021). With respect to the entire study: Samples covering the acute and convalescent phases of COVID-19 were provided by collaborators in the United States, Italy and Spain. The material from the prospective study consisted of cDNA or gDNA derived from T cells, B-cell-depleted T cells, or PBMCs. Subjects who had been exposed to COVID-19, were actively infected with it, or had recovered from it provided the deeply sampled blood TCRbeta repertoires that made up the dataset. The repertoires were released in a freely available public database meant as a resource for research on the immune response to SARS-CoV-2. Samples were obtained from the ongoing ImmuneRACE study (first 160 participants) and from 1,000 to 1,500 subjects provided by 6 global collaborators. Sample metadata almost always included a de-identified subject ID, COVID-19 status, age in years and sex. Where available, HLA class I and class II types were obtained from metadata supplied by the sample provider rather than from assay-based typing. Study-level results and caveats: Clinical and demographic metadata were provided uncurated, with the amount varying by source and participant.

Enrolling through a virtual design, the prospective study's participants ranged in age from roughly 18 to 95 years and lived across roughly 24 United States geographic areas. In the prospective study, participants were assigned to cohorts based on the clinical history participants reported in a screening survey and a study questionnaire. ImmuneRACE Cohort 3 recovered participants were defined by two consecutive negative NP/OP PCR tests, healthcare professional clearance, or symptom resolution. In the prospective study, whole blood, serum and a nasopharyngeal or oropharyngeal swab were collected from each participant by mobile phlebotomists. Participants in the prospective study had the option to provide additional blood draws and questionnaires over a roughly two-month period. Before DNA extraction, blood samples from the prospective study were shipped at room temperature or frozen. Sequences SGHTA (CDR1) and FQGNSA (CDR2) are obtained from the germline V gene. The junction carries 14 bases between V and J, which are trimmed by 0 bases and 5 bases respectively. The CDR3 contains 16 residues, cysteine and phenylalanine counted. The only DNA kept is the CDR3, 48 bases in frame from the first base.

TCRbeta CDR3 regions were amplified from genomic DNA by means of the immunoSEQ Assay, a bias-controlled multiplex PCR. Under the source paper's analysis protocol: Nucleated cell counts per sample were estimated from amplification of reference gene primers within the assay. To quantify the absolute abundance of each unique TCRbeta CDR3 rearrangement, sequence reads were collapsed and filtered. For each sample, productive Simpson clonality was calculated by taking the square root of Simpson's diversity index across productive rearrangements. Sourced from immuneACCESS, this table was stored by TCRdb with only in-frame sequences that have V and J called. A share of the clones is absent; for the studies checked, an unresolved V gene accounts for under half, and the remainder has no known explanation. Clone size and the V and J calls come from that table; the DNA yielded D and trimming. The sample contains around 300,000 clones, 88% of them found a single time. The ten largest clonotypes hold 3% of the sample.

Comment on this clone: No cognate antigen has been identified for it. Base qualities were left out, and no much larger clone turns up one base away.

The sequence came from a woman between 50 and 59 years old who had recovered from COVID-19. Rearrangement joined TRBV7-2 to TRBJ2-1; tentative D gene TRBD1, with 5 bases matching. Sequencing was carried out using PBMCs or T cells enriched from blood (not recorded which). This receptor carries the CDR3 CASSLAGDRGHNEQFF. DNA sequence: TGTGCCAGCAGCTTAGCGGGCGACAGAGGACACAATGAGCAGTTCTTC. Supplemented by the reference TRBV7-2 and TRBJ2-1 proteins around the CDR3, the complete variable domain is GAGVSQSPSNKVTEKGKDVELRCDPISGHTALYWYRQSLGQGLEFLIYFQGNSAPDKSGLPSDRFSAERTGGSVSTLTIQRTQQEDSAVYLCASSLAGDRGHNEQFFGPGTRLTVL.